A selection of T cell receptor beta chains follows, all from one sample in a study of Ad26.COV2.S vaccination and SARS-CoV-2 variants. Measured with immunoSEQ multiplex PCR; TCRdb has only the in-frame clones, and not every one. Among 200,000 to 250,000 clones, 88% were seen once, and the ten largest hold roughly 10%. Specimen: peripheral blood, collected in a trial of Ad26.COV2.S vaccine versus placebo. Receptors originate from a person aged 18 to 65 who received the Ad26.COV2.S COVID-19 vaccine or a placebo. Both conserved end residues are trimmed from each CDR3. Clone size, where shown, is once, few, many, or a class for clones that have expanded.

TRBV7-2	NA	TRBJ1-1	ASSLPPGRTNTEAF
TRBV7-2	NA	TRBJ1-1	ASSSSPAGKAF
TRBV18	NA	TRBJ2-7	ASSPRSGTAYEQY
TRBV28	NA	TRBJ2-1	ASTGAGTYNEQF
TRBV4-1	NA	TRBJ2-1	ASSQEFEGSYNEQF
TRBV2	NA	TRBJ2-5	ASSEAQGTSILETQY
TRBV7-9	NA	TRBJ2-1	ASSWTSGRAMNEQF
TRBV10-3	few	TRBJ2-7	AISGKTSGAPGEQY
TRBV7-2	NA	TRBJ2-3	ASSLGDGYTDTQY
TRBV10-3	NA	TRBJ2-7	AISERLVGDSYEQY
TRBV20-1	NA	TRBJ2-7	SAGASYEQY
TRBV7-9	NA	TRBJ2-7	ASGGSWSYEQY
TRBV14	once	TRBJ2-1	ASSQGTGGNEQF
TRBV6-6	many	TRBJ2-1	ASSKGEVYNEQF
TRBV6-2/TRBV6-3	NA	TRBJ2-7	ASSPRRLDEQY
TRBV3-1/TRBV3-2	NA	TRBJ2-5	ASSFRPGVQY
TRBV3-1/TRBV3-2	NA	TRBJ2-2	ATYSGANTGELF